This passage covers 24 T cell receptor beta chains from one sample sequenced in a study of blood T cell repertoires in COVID-19. Measured with immunoSEQ multiplex PCR; TCRdb has only the in-frame clones, and not every one. The table lists some 150,000 clones, around 83% of them singletons. The sequenced sample consisted of peripheral blood. The receptor source for this set is a woman in her fifties or sixties with COVID-19, enrolled during active disease.

The gene calls are TRBV4-2 and TRBJ1-6; D possibly corresponds to TRBD1 (5 bases). Germline V CDR1 and CDR2: LGHNA, YNFKEQ. There are 15 residues in the CDR3. Deletions cut 4 bases from V and 5 bases from J, with 12 bases between. The CDR3 DNA reads TGTGCCAGCAGCCTCCGGGGAGGGGATAATTCACCCCTCCACTTT. Protein product: CASSLRGGDNSPLHF.

The chain combines TRBV4-1 with TRBJ1-4, with D perhaps matching TRBD1 (6 bases). Per germline, CDR1 MGHRA and CDR2 YSYEKL. CDR3 length equals 15 residues. The V end lost 4 bases, the J end lost 7 bases, and 16 bases lay between the germline ends. The CDR3 spells CASSRVTGMSEKLFF. CDR3 sequence (DNA): TGCGCCAGCAGCCGAGTGACAGGCATGAGTGAAAAACTGTTTTTT.

CDR3 region: CASSWGGDRAGNTIYF. As DNA, the CDR3 is TGTGCCAGCAGCTGGGGGGGGGATAGGGCTGGAAACACCATATATTTT. The rearrangement joins TRBV5-4 to TRBJ1-3, with D tentatively TRBD1 (5 bases). The V and J ends lost 3 bases and 2 bases respectively, with 15 bases between them. The CDR3 runs to 16 residues. The germline gives CDR1 SGHNT, CDR2 YYREEE (reference sequence).

The chain carries TRBV18 and TRBJ2-7; 12 bases line up with TRBD2. J gave up 4 bases and V 3 bases, and 4 bases lay outside the gene matches. The CDR3 covers 15 residues. Germline CDR1 KGHSH, CDR2 LQKENI. CDR3 sequence reads: CASSPRTSGAYEQYF. CDR3 DNA sequence: TGTGCCAGCTCACCCAGGACTAGCGGGGCTTACGAGCAGTACTTC.

This rearrangement joins TRBV7-9 to TRBJ1-2; the D is unclear. Germline-derived CDR1 and CDR2 are SEHNR and FQNEAQ (reference sequence). The CDR3 runs to 14 residues. Trimming removed 2 bases at V and 7 bases at J, with 14 bases between. This CDR3 reads CASSLLPGGSGYTF. In DNA, the CDR3 is TGTGCCAGCAGCTTATTGCCGGGAGGGAGTGGCTACACCTTC.

The chain uses TRBV6-6 and TRBJ1-1, with a possible D match to TRBD1 (5 bases). The V end lost 6 bases, the J end lost 0 bases, and 11 bases lay between the germline ends. The CDR3 extends over 14 amino acids. Germline CDR1 is MNHNY and CDR2 is SVGAGI (reference sequence). CDR3 sequence (DNA): TGTGCCAGCAGCCCGGGGGGTTTGAACACTGAAGCTTTCTTT. Protein: CASSPGGLNTEAFF.

The V gene is TRBV5-6, the J gene TRBJ2-5; 9 nucleotides agree with TRBD2. Looked up from germline, CDR1 is SGHDT and CDR2 is YYEEEE. This CDR3 is 14 amino acids long. Trimming cost V 1 base and J 3 bases; bases outside gene matches: 1. The CDR3 sequence is CASSLLAGKETQYF. The CDR3 DNA reads TGTGCCAGCAGCTTGCTAGCGGGGAAAGAGACCCAGTACTTC.

CDR3 bases: TGCGCCAGCAGCTTAGGGGAGACAGGGGGACGCAATGAGCAGTTCTTC. It codes for CASSLGETGGRNEQFF. The genes are TRBV5-1 and TRBJ2-1; 9 bases fit TRBD1. J gave up 6 bases and V 2 bases, and 9 bases lay outside the gene matches. Germline V lookup: CDR1 SGHRS, CDR2 YFSETQ. This CDR3 spans 16 amino acids.

This clone was seen a few times. The CDR3 DNA follows: TGTGCCAGCAACACAGGGTTCACTGAAGCTTTCTTT. Encoded protein: CASNTGFTEAFF. The chain has TRBV12-3 or TRBV12-4 and TRBJ1-1, with a tentative D call TRBD1 (6 bases). Trimming shortened V by 7 bases and J by 4 bases, and 10 bases separated the two germline ends. The CDR3 spans 12 residues.

The chain joins TRBV19 to TRBJ1-2; no clear D gene. The CDR3 consists of 13 residues. V was clipped by 9 bases and J by 8 bases, with 19 bases between them. Germline CDR1 LNHDA, CDR2 SQIVND (reference sequence). Here the CDR3 DNA reads TGTGCCAGCCGGACGCGCGCGGGGTTAGGCTACACCTTC. This codes for CASRTRAGLGYTF.

The chain combines TRBV11-2 with TRBJ1-6, with D tentatively TRBD1 (5 bases). The germline CDR1 and CDR2 sequences are SGHAT and FQNNGV. Trimming removed 6 bases from V and 6 bases from J, with 15 bases in between. CDR3 length: 15 amino acids. The CDR3 region is CASSSDSRSNSPLHF. The DNA for the CDR3 is TGTGCCAGCAGTTCCGACAGCCGAAGTAATTCACCCCTCCACTTT.

The V call is TRBV25-1, the J call TRBJ1-4; 8 bases map to TRBD1. Unmatched junction bases numbered 5, after V lost 4 bases and J lost 4 bases. Looked up from germline, CDR1 is MGHDK and CDR2 is SYGVNS. The CDR3 spans 15 residues. CDR3 nucleotide sequence: TGTGCCAGCAGTGCTCGGACAGGGCATAATGAAAAACTGTTTTTT. Protein sequence: CASSARTGHNEKLFF. Supplemented by reference TRBV25-1 and TRBJ1-4, the full variable domain reads EADIYQTPRYLVIGTGKKITLECSQTMGHDKMYWYQQDPGMELHLIHYSYGVNSTEKGDLSSESTVSRIRTEHFPLTLESARPSHTSQYLCASSARTGHNEKLFFGSGTQLSVL.

CDR3 residues: CASNGQRNQPQHF. The CDR3 nucleotides are TGTGCCAGCAACGGACAGCGCAATCAGCCCCAGCATTTT. The V gene is TRBV2, the J gene TRBJ1-5; possibly TRBD1 for D (6 bases). Trimming took off 7 bases at V and 2 bases at J, with 9 bases between the two ends. The CDR3 is 13 residues long. From germline, CDR1 is SNHLY and CDR2 FYNNEI.

The chain uses TRBV5-1 and TRBJ2-1, with 8 bases matching TRBD2. The J segment lost 0 bases and the V segment lost 6 bases, leaving 5 bases of the junction unmatched. The CDR3 covers 15 residues. CDR1 and CDR2 from the germline V gene are SGHRS and YFSETQ. CDR3 in amino acids: CASNPSGFSYNEQFF. The CDR3 DNA follows: TGCGCCAGCAACCCTAGCGGGTTCTCCTACAATGAGCAGTTCTTC.

This sequence joins TRBV29-1 and TRBJ2-5; 11 bases line up with TRBD2. CDR3 size: 16 residues. The V segment lost 8 bases and the J segment 7 bases; nucleotides outside the gene matches: 18. Germline V gene sequence: CDR1 SQVTM, CDR2 ANQGSEA. Here the CDR3 reads CSPILLLAGVGGTQYF. In DNA form, the CDR3 reads TGCAGCCCAATCTTGTTACTAGCGGGAGTTGGAGGGACCCAGTACTTC.

The rearrangement joins TRBV2 to TRBJ2-7; 7 bases fit TRBD1. Germline-derived CDR1 and CDR2 are SNHLY and FYNNEI. J lost 2 bases, V lost 6 bases, and 7 bases had no gene match. There are 14 residues in the CDR3. The chain's CDR3 is CASRWDRSTYEQYF. In DNA form, the CDR3 reads TGTGCCAGCAGGTGGGACAGATCAACCTACGAGCAGTACTTC.

The rearrangement uses TRBV7-6 and TRBJ1-3; 7 positions agree with TRBD1. Losses at the gene ends were 5 bases for V and 0 bases for J; bases not matched to a gene: 7. Looked up from germline, CDR1 is SGHVS and CDR2 is FNYEAQ. The CDR3 runs 16 residues. CDR3 sequence: CASSPRDSLSGNTIYF. For the CDR3, the DNA is TGTGCCAGCAGCCCCCGGGACAGTCTCTCTGGAAACACCATATATTTT.

The chain recombines TRBV7-2 with TRBJ1-5; 9 bases line up with TRBD1. Per the germline V gene, CDR1 is SGHTA and CDR2 is FQGNSA. The CDR3 covers 15 residues. J was trimmed by 6 bases and V by 4 bases; bases with no gene match: 7. The CDR3 spells CASSSGTGLIQPQHF. CDR3 nucleotide sequence: TGTGCCAGCAGCTCCGGGACAGGGTTGATTCAGCCCCAGCATTTT.

The gene calls are TRBV4-1 and TRBJ1-1; 7 bases line up with TRBD1. This CDR3 region has 14 residues. Germline V gene lookup returns CDR1 MGHRA and CDR2 YSYEKL. V was clipped by 4 bases and J by 6 bases; unmatched bases: 8. The CDR3 protein is CASSLSLTGPEAFF. The CDR3 DNA reads TGCGCCAGCAGCCTCTCTCTGACAGGGCCTGAAGCTTTCTTT.

This chain joins TRBV20-1 and TRBJ1-2; tentatively, D is TRBD1 (6 bases). CDR3 length equals 11 residues. In germline, CDR1 is DFQATT, CDR2 SNEGSKA (reference sequence). V dropped 3 bases and J dropped 8 bases, with 10 bases sitting between them. CDR3 loop: CSASPGQGYTF. The CDR3 DNA reads TGCAGTGCTAGCCCCGGACAGGGCTACACCTTC.

The chain combines TRBV9 with TRBJ1-2, with D perhaps matching TRBD1 (5 bases). The CDR3 has 17 residues. Germline CDR1 and CDR2: SGDLS and YYNGEE. The V end was cut by 1 base, the J end by 0 bases, with 16 bases between. The CDR3 protein is CASSVILQVLANYGYTF. The CDR3 coding sequence is TGTGCCAGCAGCGTAATCCTACAGGTCCTAGCTAACTATGGCTACACCTTC.

The V gene is TRBV5-8, the J gene TRBJ1-6; D remains ambiguous. Trimming shortened V by 2 bases and J by 3 bases, and 6 bases separated the two germline ends. CDR1 is SGHTS and CDR2 is YDEGEE in the germline V gene. The CDR3 spans 14 residues. The chain's CDR3 is CASSFRSYNSPLHF. The CDR3, as DNA: TGTGCCAGCAGCTTCCGCAGCTATAATTCACCCCTCCACTTT.

This chain joins TRBV6-2 or TRBV6-3 and TRBJ2-3, with 8 positions matching TRBD2. Unmatched junction bases numbered 7, after V lost 2 bases and J lost 0 bases. CDR1 is MNHEY and CDR2 is SVGEGT in the germline V gene. CDR3 size: 17 residues. DNA for the CDR3: TGTGCCAGCAGTTACGCCCCTACTAGCGGAAGCACAGATACGCAGTATTTT. This gives the protein CASSYAPTSGSTDTQYF.

The V and J genes are TRBV5-5 and TRBJ2-4; the match to TRBD2 covers 7 bases. The CDR3 runs to 13 residues. With V trimmed by 4 bases and J by 6 bases, 4 bases remained unmatched. The germline gives CDR1 SGHKS, CDR2 YYEKEE (reference sequence). The CDR3 reads CASSPGLVNIQYF. The CDR3 nucleotides read TGTGCCAGCAGCCCCGGACTAGTAAACATTCAGTACTTC.